This T cell receptor beta chain was sequenced for a study of T cell changes during pregnancy in multiple sclerosis. Method: immunoSEQ multiplex PCR; TCRdb's copy keeps in-frame clones and lacks some. This table holds 65,000 to 90,000 clones, roughly 92% found once. The CDR3 extends over 13 amino acids. The germline V and J ends were trimmed by 10 bases and 7 bases, with 19 bases remaining between them. Germline-derived CDR1 and CDR2 are MDHEN and SYDVKM. The source was peripheral blood, collected in the third trimester of pregnancy. The V and J genes are TRBV28 and TRBJ1-1; no definite D call. The clonotype comes from a female donor in good health, enrolled as a control in a pregnancy study. CDR3 amino acids: CATLTTLEIEAFF. Here the CDR3 DNA reads TGTGCCACCTTGACAACGTTGGAAATTGAAGCTTTCTTT.